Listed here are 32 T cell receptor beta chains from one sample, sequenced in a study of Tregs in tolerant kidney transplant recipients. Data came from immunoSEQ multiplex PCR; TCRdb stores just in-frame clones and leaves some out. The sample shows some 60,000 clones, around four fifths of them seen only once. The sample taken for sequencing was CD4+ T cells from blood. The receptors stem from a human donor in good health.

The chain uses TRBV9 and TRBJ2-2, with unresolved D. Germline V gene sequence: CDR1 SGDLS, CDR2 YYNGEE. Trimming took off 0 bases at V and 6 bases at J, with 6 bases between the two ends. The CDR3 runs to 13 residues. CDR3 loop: CASSVVGAGELFF. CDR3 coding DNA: TGTGCCAGCAGCGTAGTTGGGGCCGGGGAGCTGTTTTTT.

CDR3 amino acids: CASSWSYRVGEQFF. The CDR3 coding sequence is TGTGCCAGCAGCTGGAGCTACAGGGTTGGGGAGCAGTTCTTC. The V and J genes are TRBV5-8 and TRBJ2-1; TRBD1 might be the D (6 bases). The CDR3 consists of 14 residues. V shed 3 bases and J shed 10 bases, with 17 bases lying between them. Germline CDR1 and CDR2: SGHTS and YDEGEE.

This CDR3 reads CASTQMRASGRMKADTQYF. For the CDR3, the DNA is TGTGCCAGCACCCAAATGAGGGCTAGCGGGAGGATGAAGGCAGATACGCAGTATTTT. The chain uses TRBV28 and TRBJ2-3; 11 bases are a match to TRBD2. The CDR3 is 19 residues long. CDR1 and CDR2 (germline): MDHEN, SYDVKM. Trimming at V came to 7 bases and at J to 4 bases, leaving 19 bases not matched to a gene.

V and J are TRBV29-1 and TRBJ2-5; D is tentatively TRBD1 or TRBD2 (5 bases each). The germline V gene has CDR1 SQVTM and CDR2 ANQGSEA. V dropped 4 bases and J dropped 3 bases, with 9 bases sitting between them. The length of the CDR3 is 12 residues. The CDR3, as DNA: TGCAGCGTTGTTAGGGACGAAGAGACCCAGTACTTC. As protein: CSVVRDEETQYF.

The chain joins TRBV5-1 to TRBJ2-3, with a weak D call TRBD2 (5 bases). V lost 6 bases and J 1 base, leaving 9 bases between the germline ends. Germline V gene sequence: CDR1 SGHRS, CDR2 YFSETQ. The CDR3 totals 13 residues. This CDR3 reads CASKTGGTDTQYF. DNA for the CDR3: TGCGCCAGCAAGACCGGGGGCACAGATACGCAGTATTTT. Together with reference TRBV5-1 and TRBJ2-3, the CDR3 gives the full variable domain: KAGVTQTPRYLIKTRGQQVTLSCSPISGHRSVSWYQQTPGQGLQFLFEYFSETQRNKGNFPGRFSGRQFSNSRSEMNVSTLELGDSALYLCASKTGGTDTQYFGPGTRLTVL.

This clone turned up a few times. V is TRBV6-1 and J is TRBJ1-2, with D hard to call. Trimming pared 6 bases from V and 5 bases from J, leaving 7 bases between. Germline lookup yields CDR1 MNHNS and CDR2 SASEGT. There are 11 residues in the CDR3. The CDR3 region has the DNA TGTGCCAGCAGCAACAGTTATGGCTACACCTTC. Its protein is CASSNSYGYTF.

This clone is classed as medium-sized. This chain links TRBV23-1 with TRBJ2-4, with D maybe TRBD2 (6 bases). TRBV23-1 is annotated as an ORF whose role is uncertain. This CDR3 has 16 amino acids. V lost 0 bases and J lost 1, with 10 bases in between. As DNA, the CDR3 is TGCGCCAGCAGTCAATCTCCGGCGGGGGCCAAAAACATTCAGTACTTC. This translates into CASSQSPAGAKNIQYF.

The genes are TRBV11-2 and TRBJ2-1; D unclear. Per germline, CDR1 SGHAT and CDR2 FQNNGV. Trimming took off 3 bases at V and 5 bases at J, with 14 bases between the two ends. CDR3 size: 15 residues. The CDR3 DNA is TGTGCCAGCAGCTTTGGCGCGGCTACTAACAATGAGCAGTTCTTC. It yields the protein CASSFGAATNNEQFF.

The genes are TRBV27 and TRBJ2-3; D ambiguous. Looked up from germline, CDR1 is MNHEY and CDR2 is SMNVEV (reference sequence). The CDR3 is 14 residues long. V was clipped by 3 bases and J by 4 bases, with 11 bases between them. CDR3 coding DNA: TGTGCCAGCAGTTTTGGGATGCCATCAGATACGCAGTATTTT. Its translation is CASSFGMPSDTQYF.

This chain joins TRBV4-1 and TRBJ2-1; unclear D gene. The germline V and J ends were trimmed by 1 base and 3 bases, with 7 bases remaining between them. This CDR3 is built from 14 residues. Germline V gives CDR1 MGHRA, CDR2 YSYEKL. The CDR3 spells CASSQGTYYNEQFF. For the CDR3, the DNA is TGCGCCAGCAGCCAAGGTACTTACTACAATGAGCAGTTCTTC.

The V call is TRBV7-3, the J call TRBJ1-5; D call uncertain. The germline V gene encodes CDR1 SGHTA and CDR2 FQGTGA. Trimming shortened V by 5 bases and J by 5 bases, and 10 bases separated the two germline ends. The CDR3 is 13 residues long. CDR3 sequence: CASSRDRDQPQHF. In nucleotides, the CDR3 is TGTGCCAGCAGCCGTGACCGCGATCAGCCCCAGCATTTT.

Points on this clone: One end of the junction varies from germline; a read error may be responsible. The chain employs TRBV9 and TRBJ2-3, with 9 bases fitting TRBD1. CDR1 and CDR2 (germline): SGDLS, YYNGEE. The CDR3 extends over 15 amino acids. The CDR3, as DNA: TGTGCCAGCAGCGTAGTGGGACAGGGCACGGATACGCAGTATTTT. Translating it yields CASSVVGQGTDTQYF.

The CDR3 DNA is TGTGCCAGCGGCGCTAGCGGGAAGGGTTTTAACAATGAGCAGTTCTTC. Protein: CASGASGKGFNNEQFF. The rearrangement uses TRBV11-2 and TRBJ2-1, with 9 bases matching TRBD2. Germline V lookup: CDR1 SGHAT, CDR2 FQNNGV. V shed 8 bases, J shed 5 bases, and the junction held 13 bases outside the gene matches. The CDR3 has 16 amino acids.

CDR3 region: CASSLRFRGSGNTIYF. CDR3 bases: TGTGCCAGCAGCTTAAGGTTTAGGGGATCTGGAAACACCATATATTTT. The rearrangement joins TRBV7-8 to TRBJ1-3; D may be TRBD1 (5 bases). V lost 2 bases, J lost 1 base, and 12 bases lay in between. The length of the CDR3 is 16 residues. CDR1 and CDR2 (germline): SGHVS, FQNEAQ.

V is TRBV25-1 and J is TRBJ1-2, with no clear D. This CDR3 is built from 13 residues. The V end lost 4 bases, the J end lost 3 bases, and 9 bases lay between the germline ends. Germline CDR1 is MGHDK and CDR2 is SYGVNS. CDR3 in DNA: TGTGCCAGCAGTGCCCCGCCATACTATGGCTACACCTTC. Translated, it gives CASSAPPYYGYTF.

In nucleotides, the CDR3 is TGTGCCAGCAGTTTACTAACTAGCGGGAGACGGGGCCATGAGCAGTTCTTC. This gives the protein CASSLLTSGRRGHEQFF. The chain carries TRBV27 and TRBJ2-1, with 11 nucleotides matching TRBD2. Per germline, CDR1 MNHEY and CDR2 SMNVEV (reference sequence). Trimming at V came to 2 bases and at J to 8 bases, leaving 11 bases not matched to a gene. This CDR3 is 17 amino acids long.

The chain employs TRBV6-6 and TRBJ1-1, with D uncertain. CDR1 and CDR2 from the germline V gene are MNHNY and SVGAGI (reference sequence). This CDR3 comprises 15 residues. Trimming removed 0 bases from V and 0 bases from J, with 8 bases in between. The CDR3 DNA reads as TGTGCCAGCAGTTACTCGCCCACGTTGAACACTGAAGCTTTCTTT. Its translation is CASSYSPTLNTEAFF.

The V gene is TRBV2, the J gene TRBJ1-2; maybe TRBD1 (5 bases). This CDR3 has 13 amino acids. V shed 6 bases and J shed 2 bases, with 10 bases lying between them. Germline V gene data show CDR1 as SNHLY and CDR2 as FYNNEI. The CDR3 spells CASRGRGNYGYTF. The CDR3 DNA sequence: TGTGCCAGCAGAGGGAGGGGCAACTATGGCTACACCTTC. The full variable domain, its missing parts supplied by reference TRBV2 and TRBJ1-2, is EPEVTQTPSHQVTQMGQEVILRCVPISNHLYFYWYRQILGQKVEFLVSFYNNEISEKSEIFDDQFSVERPDGSNFTLKIRSTKLEDSAMYFCASRGRGNYGYTFGSGTRLTVV.

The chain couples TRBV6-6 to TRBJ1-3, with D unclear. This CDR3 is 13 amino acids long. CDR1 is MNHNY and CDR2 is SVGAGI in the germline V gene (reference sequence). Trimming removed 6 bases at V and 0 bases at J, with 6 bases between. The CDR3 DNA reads TGTGCCAGCAGACGCAGCTCTGGAAACACCATATATTTT. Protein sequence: CASRRSSGNTIYF.

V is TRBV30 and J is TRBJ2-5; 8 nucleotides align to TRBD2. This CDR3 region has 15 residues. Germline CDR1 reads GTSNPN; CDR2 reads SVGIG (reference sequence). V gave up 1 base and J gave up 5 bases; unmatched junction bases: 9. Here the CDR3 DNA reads TGTGCCTGGAGTGGGGGGACTAGGGGATCGGAGACCCAGTACTTC. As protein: CAWSGGTRGSETQYF.

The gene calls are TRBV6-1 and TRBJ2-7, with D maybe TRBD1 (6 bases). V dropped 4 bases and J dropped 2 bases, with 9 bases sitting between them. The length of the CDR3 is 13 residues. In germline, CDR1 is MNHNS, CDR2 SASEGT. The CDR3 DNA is TGTGCCAGCAGTGTACGGACAGCCTACGAGCAGTACTTC. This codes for CASSVRTAYEQYF.

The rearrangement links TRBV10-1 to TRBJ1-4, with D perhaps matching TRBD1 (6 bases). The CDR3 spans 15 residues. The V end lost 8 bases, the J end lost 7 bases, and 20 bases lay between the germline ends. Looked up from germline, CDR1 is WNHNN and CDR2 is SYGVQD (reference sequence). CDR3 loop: CASPQGCKRSEKLFF. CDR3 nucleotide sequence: TGCGCCAGCCCCCAGGGGTGCAAGCGGAGTGAAAAACTGTTTTTT.

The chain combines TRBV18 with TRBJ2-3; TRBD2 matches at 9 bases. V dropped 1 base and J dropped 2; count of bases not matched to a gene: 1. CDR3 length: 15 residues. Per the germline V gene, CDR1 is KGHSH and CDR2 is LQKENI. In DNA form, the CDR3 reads TGTGCCAGCTCACCACTAGCGGGGGACACAGATACGCAGTATTTT. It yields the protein CASSPLAGDTDTQYF.

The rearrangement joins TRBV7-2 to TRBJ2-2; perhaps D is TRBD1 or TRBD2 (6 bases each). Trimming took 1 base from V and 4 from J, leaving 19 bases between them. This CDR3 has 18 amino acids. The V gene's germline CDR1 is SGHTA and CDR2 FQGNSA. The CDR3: CASSLGAGVGGTTGELFF. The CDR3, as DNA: TGTGCCAGCAGCTTAGGCGCAGGGGTGGGAGGAACCACCGGGGAGCTGTTTTTT.

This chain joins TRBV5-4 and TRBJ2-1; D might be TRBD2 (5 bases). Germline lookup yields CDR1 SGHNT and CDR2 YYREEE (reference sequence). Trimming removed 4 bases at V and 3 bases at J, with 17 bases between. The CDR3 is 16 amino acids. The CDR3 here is CASSGEGQSYYNEQFF. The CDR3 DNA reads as TGTGCCAGCAGCGGTGAGGGCCAGTCCTACTACAATGAGCAGTTCTTC.

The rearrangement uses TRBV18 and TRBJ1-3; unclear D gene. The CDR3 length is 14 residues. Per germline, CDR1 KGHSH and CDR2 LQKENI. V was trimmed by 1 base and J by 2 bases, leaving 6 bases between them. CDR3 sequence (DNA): TGTGCCAGCTCACCACAACGGGCTGGAAACACCATATATTTT. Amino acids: CASSPQRAGNTIYF.

The CDR3: CASGLTGTGEEGYGYTF. CDR3 nucleotide sequence: TGTGCTAGTGGATTAACCGGGACAGGGGAGGAGGGTTATGGCTACACCTTC. The chain has TRBV12-5 and TRBJ1-2; 10 nucleotides match TRBD1. The CDR3 sequence is 17 residues long. Per the germline V gene, CDR1 is LGHNT and CDR2 is FRNRAP. With V trimmed by 6 bases and J by 5 bases, 15 bases remained unmatched. Full variable domain (missing parts from reference TRBV12-5 and TRBJ1-2): DARVTQTPRHKVTEMGQEVTMRCQPILGHNTVFWYRQTMMQGLELLAYFRNRAPLDDSGMPKDRFSAEMPDATLATLKIQPSEPRDSAVYFCASGLTGTGEEGYGYTFGSGTRLTVV.

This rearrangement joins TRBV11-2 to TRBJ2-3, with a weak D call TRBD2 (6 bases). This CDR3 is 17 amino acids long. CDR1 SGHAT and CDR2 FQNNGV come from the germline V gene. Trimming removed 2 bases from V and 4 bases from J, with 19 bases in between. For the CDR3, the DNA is TGTGCCAGCAGCTTAACCGGGACTCCTGGGTTGGCAGATACGCAGTATTTT. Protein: CASSLTGTPGLADTQYF.

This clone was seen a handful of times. The CDR3 sequence is CASSRRMNSPLHF. The CDR3 DNA is TGTGCCAGCAGCCGACGGATGAATTCACCCCTCCACTTT. The rearrangement uses TRBV14 and TRBJ1-6; no definite D call. The CDR3 loop spans 13 amino acids. The V and J ends lost 4 bases and 7 bases respectively, with 8 bases between them. Germline V lookup: CDR1 SGHDN, CDR2 FVKESK. The entire variable domain, with the rest obtained from reference TRBV14 and TRBJ1-6, is as follows: EAGVTQFPSHSVIEKGQTVTLRCDPISGHDNLYWYRRVMGKEIKFLLHFVKESKQDESGMPNNRFLAERTGGTYSTLKVQPAELEDSGVYFCASSRRMNSPLHFGNGTRLTVT.

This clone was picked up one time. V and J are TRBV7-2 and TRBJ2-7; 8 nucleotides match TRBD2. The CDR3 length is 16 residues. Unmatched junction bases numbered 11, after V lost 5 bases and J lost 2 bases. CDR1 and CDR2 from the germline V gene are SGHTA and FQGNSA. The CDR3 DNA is TGTGCCAGCAGCGAACGGGGCGGGGGGCTAACCTACGAGCAGTACTTC. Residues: CASSERGGGLTYEQYF.

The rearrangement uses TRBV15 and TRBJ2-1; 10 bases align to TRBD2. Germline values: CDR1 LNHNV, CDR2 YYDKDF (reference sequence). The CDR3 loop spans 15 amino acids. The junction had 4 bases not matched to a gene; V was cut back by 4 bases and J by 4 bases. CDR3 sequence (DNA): TGTGCCACCAGCAAAAGACTAGCGGGTTACAATGAGCAGTTCTTC. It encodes CATSKRLAGYNEQFF.

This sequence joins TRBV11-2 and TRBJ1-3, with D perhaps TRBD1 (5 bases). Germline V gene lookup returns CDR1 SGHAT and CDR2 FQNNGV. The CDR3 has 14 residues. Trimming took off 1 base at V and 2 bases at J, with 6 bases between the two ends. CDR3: CASSLVTAGNTIYF. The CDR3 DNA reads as TGTGCCAGCAGCTTAGTGACAGCTGGAAACACCATATATTTT.